The next 27 T cell receptor beta chains were all read from a single sample in a study of blood T cell repertoires in COVID-19. Clones were read by immunoSEQ multiplex PCR, and TCRdb kept only the in-frame ones, dropping some. The sample lists under 350,000 clones; about 88% were seen once. The sequenced sample consisted of PBMCs or T cells enriched from blood (not recorded which). Every receptor here comes from a man between 60 and 75 years old who had recovered from COVID-19.

In regard to this clone: A junction boundary mismatches the germline segment, possibly from a read error. The chain joins TRBV7-9 to TRBJ2-7; D is possibly TRBD1 (6 bases). Germline assignment: CDR1 SEHNR and CDR2 FQNEAQ (reference sequence). The CDR3 runs to 11 residues. This CDR3 reads CASSLAGAGAF. CDR3 nucleotide sequence: TGTGCCAGCAGCTTGGCCGGGGCAGGGGCGTTC.

A single count supports this clone. Other DNA sequences in this specimen translate into the identical CDR3. This rearrangement joins TRBV18 to TRBJ2-1; 11 nucleotides agree with TRBD1. This CDR3 has 14 amino acids. Germline V CDR1 and CDR2: KGHSH, LQKENI. V shed 3 bases and J 6 bases; nucleotides not matched to a gene: 1. Here the CDR3 reads CASSPGTGGNEQFF. Here the CDR3 DNA reads TGTGCCAGCTCACCCGGGACAGGGGGCAATGAGCAGTTCTTC.

The gene calls are TRBV5-1 and TRBJ2-1; D might be TRBD2 (5 bases). V was clipped by 0 bases and J by 7 bases, with 11 bases between them. CDR1 is SGHRS, CDR2 YFSETQ, per germline. CDR3 size: 14 residues. The CDR3 nucleotides read TGCGCCAGCAGCTTGGCGGCGGGCGCGAATGAGCAGTTCTTC. Translating gives CASSLAAGANEQFF.

The chain uses TRBV7-2 and TRBJ1-5; 8 bases are shared with TRBD1. V was pared by 1 base and J by 4 bases, with 0 bases of the junction left unmatched. Germline lookup yields CDR1 SGHTA and CDR2 FQGNSA. CDR3 size: 14 residues. CDR3 nucleotides: TGTGCCAGCAGCTTAGGGACAGGGAATCAGCCCCAGCATTTT. As protein: CASSLGTGNQPQHF.

This chain links TRBV7-3 with TRBJ2-1; no definite D call. Germline assignment: CDR1 SGHTA and CDR2 FQGTGA. Trimming pared 5 bases from V and 4 bases from J, leaving 9 bases between. This CDR3 comprises 13 residues. The CDR3 coding sequence is TGTGCCAGCAGCCCGGAGAGTTACAATGAGCAGTTCTTC. As protein: CASSPESYNEQFF.

The chain couples TRBV24-1 to TRBJ1-5; 9 nucleotides match TRBD1. The germline gives CDR1 KGHDR, CDR2 SFDVKD. The CDR3 consists of 17 residues. Losses at the gene ends were 3 bases for V and 0 bases for J; bases not matched to a gene: 5. DNA of the CDR3: TGTGCCACCAGTGATGGGACAGGGACGTATAGCAATCAGCCCCAGCATTTT. Encoded protein: CATSDGTGTYSNQPQHF.

The chain links TRBV11-2 to TRBJ1-1; 7 nucleotides agree with TRBD1. The trim removed 4 bases at V and 11 bases at J, leaving 4 bases unmatched. The CDR3 is 11 amino acids. The germline V gene has CDR1 SGHAT and CDR2 FQNNGV. In DNA, the CDR3 is TGTGCCAGCAGCTCTCAGGGGGACGCTTTCTTT. It specifies CASSSQGDAFF.

The V gene is TRBV18, the J gene TRBJ1-5; D might be TRBD1 (6 bases). The CDR3 runs 17 residues. Trimming left V 0 bases short and J 2 bases short, with 14 bases between. Looked up from germline, CDR1 is KGHSH and CDR2 is LQKENI. The CDR3 sequence is CASSPPGGAAGNQPQHF. The CDR3 DNA follows: TGTGCCAGCTCACCACCGGGGGGGGCGGCGGGCAATCAGCCCCAGCATTTT.

This clone was counted a single time. The chain uses TRBV19 and TRBJ1-6; 7 bases agree with TRBD1. This CDR3 region has 12 residues. V shed 8 bases, J shed 9 bases, and the junction held 4 bases outside the gene matches. In germline, CDR1 is LNHDA, CDR2 SQIVND (reference sequence). CDR3 nucleotides: TGTGCCAGTCGGACAGGTTTTTCACCCCTCCACTTT. It encodes CASRTGFSPLHF.

The V gene is TRBV4-2, the J gene TRBJ1-2, with 12 bases identical to TRBD1. The CDR3 has 17 amino acids. The V and J ends lost 4 bases and 4 bases, in that order; junction bases with no gene match: 10. Germline V CDR1 and CDR2: LGHNA, YNFKEQ. The CDR3 bases are TGTGCCAGCAGCCGGGCAGCGGGGACAGGGGGCCCCTATGGCTACACCTTC. It translates to CASSRAAGTGGPYGYTF.

V gene TRBV4-1 combines with J gene TRBJ1-2, with D perhaps TRBD1 (5 bases). CDR1 is MGHRA and CDR2 is YSYEKL in the germline V gene. The CDR3 covers 16 residues. V was cut by 3 bases and J by 1 base, with 15 bases left in between. The CDR3 reads CASSHIGRGVNYGYTF. CDR3 DNA: TGCGCCAGCAGCCACATAGGGAGGGGAGTTAACTATGGCTACACCTTC.

The chain employs TRBV11-3 and TRBJ2-7; perhaps TRBD1 as D (7 bases). The CDR3 covers 14 residues. CDR1 SGHNT and CDR2 YENEEA come from the germline V gene. The V and J ends lost 8 bases and 2 bases respectively, with 16 bases between them. The CDR3 loop reads CASGRQGGAYEQYF. For the CDR3, the DNA is TGTGCCAGCGGTCGGCAGGGGGGAGCCTACGAGCAGTACTTC. Together with reference TRBV11-3 and TRBJ2-7, the CDR3 gives the full variable domain: EAGVVQSPRYKIIEKKQPVAFWCNPISGHNTLYWYLQNLGQGPELLIRYENEEAVDDSQLPKDRFSAERLKGVDSTLKIQPAELGDSAVYLCASGRQGGAYEQYFGPGTRLTVT.

The CDR3 region has the DNA TGTGCCTGGTCCGGGACTCCGCCTGCGGTGCAGTATTTT. Its protein product is CAWSGTPPAVQYF. V usage is TRBV30 and J usage is TRBJ2-3; a possible D gene is TRBD2 (6 bases). The CDR3 runs to 13 residues. Trimming removed 5 bases from V and 11 bases from J, with 20 bases in between. Per germline, CDR1 GTSNPN and CDR2 SVGIG (reference sequence).

The V and J genes are TRBV7-9 and TRBJ1-6; unclear D gene. The CDR3 length is 13 residues. The V end was cut by 1 base, the J end by 7 bases, with 5 bases between. Germline CDR1 SEHNR, CDR2 FQNEAQ (reference sequence). The CDR3 sequence: CASSLDGNSPLHF. CDR3 coding DNA: TGTGCCAGCAGCTTAGACGGGAATTCACCCCTCCACTTT.

The chain employs TRBV18 and TRBJ1-3, with unresolved D. The CDR3 extends over 15 amino acids. Trimming took 3 bases from V and 6 from J, leaving 15 bases between them. Per germline, CDR1 KGHSH and CDR2 LQKENI. Here the CDR3 DNA reads TGTGCCAGCTCACCCGGAGCAGTCACACAAAACACCATATATTTT. Translating it yields CASSPGAVTQNTIYF.

V gene TRBV9 combines with J gene TRBJ1-6, with 8 positions matching TRBD1. Germline V gene data show CDR1 as SGDLS and CDR2 as YYNGEE. V shed 3 bases and J 6 bases; nucleotides not matched to a gene: 5. The CDR3 is 15 amino acids. CDR3 loop: CASSATGGSNSPLHF. The CDR3 coding sequence is TGTGCCAGCAGCGCCACAGGGGGAAGTAATTCACCCCTCCACTTT.

The V and J genes are TRBV6-5 and TRBJ1-3; a weak D match, TRBD1 (6 bases). The V gene lost 7 bases and the J gene lost 0 bases, with 10 bases spanning the gap. This CDR3 has 14 amino acids. In germline, CDR1 is MNHEY, CDR2 SVGAGI. CDR3 sequence: CASTRQDSGNTIYF. The CDR3 DNA is TGTGCCAGCACTAGACAGGACTCTGGAAACACCATATATTTT.

This rearrangement joins TRBV5-1 to TRBJ1-1, with TRBD1 identical over 7 bases. Germline CDR1 and CDR2: SGHRS and YFSETQ. This CDR3 spans 15 amino acids. Unmatched junction bases numbered 3, after V lost 1 base and J lost 0 bases. The CDR3 DNA sequence: TGCGCCAGCAGCTTGCCGGGACAGATGAACACTGAAGCTTTCTTT. Protein product: CASSLPGQMNTEAFF.

This chain uses TRBV25-1 with TRBJ2-7, with TRBD2 identical over 7 bases. V shed 6 bases and J 2 bases; nucleotides not matched to a gene: 7. The germline gives CDR1 MGHDK, CDR2 SYGVNS. This CDR3 has 14 amino acids. CDR3 residues: CASSRASGTYEQYF. The CDR3 nucleotides read TGTGCCAGCAGCAGGGCTAGCGGTACCTACGAGCAGTACTTC.

This clone was counted a single time. This chain links TRBV12-3 or TRBV12-4 with TRBJ2-5; maybe TRBD1 (6 bases). This CDR3 has 13 amino acids. Trimming took 8 bases from V and 7 from J, leaving 17 bases between them. CDR3 sequence (DNA): TGTGCCAGCGCTCAAGGGGGAACAGCGACCCAGTACTTC. The encoded protein is CASAQGGTATQYF.

V is TRBV6-5 and J is TRBJ1-2; 7 positions match TRBD1. With 6 bases clipped from V and 3 bases from J, the junction kept 4 bases outside the gene matches. This CDR3 contains 13 residues. Per germline, CDR1 MNHEY and CDR2 SVGAGI. CDR3 protein: CASSLGQYYGYTF. CDR3 nucleotides: TGTGCCAGCAGCCTGGGACAGTACTATGGCTACACCTTC.

This clone was counted a single time. The V and J genes are TRBV19 and TRBJ1-2, with a possible D match to TRBD1 (6 bases). Germline V gives CDR1 LNHDA, CDR2 SQIVND (reference sequence). V was pared by 6 bases and J by 7 bases, with 18 bases between. The CDR3 has 14 residues. The CDR3 loop is CASRETGRGSGYTF. CDR3 DNA: TGTGCCAGTAGGGAAACCGGCAGGGGAAGTGGCTACACCTTC.

The chain recombines TRBV7-3 with TRBJ2-2; 10 bases map to TRBD1. Germline V lookup: CDR1 SGHTA, CDR2 FQGTGA. The CDR3 contains 17 residues. With 4 bases clipped from V and 2 bases from J, the junction kept 7 bases outside the gene matches. The CDR3 protein is CASSSRQGAGNTGELFF. DNA for the CDR3: TGTGCCAGCAGCTCGCGACAGGGGGCTGGAAACACCGGGGAGCTGTTTTTT.

The chain has TRBV19 and TRBJ1-3; the D is unclear. Per germline, CDR1 LNHDA and CDR2 SQIVND (reference sequence). CDR3 size: 15 residues. V gave up 4 bases and J gave up 3 bases, with 13 bases separating them. The CDR3 loop reads CASSKSGLSGNTIYF. In nucleotides, the CDR3 is TGTGCCAGTAGTAAATCAGGCCTGAGTGGAAACACCATATATTTT.

The chain links TRBV18 to TRBJ2-1; D is perhaps TRBD2 (6 bases). Trimming left V 3 bases short and J 6 bases short, with 15 bases between. The CDR3 totals 15 residues. Germline V gene lookup returns CDR1 KGHSH and CDR2 LQKENI. CDR3 region: CASSPGGDRSNEQFF. The CDR3 coding sequence is TGTGCCAGCTCACCGGGCGGGGACCGGAGCAATGAGCAGTTCTTC.

The J gene is TRBJ1-1, the V gene TRBV6-2 or TRBV6-3; 10 positions match TRBD1. The CDR3 has 19 amino acids. V lost 6 bases to trimming and J lost 3 bases; unmatched junction nucleotides: 19. Germline loops: CDR1 MNHEY, CDR2 SVGEGT. The CDR3 DNA follows: TGTGCCAGCAGCCCTTACCGCTCGACAGGGGGCTTGGAGGACACTGAAGCTTTCTTT. It translates to CASSPYRSTGGLEDTEAFF.

The chain carries TRBV7-8 and TRBJ2-5; D gene ambiguous. The germline CDR1 and CDR2 sequences are SGHVS and FQNEAQ. V lost 5 bases to trimming and J lost 7 bases, with 11 bases between them. The CDR3 spans 12 residues. The CDR3 protein is CASSPVVGTQYF. The CDR3 DNA reads as TGTGCCAGCAGCCCGGTGGTTGGGACCCAGTACTTC.